These T cell receptor beta chains were read from a single sample in a study of Ad26.COV2.S vaccination and SARS-CoV-2 variants. Here immunoSEQ multiplex PCR was the method, and the copy in TCRdb shows in-frame clones only, minus some. The sample includes some 350,000 clones, roughly 84% of them seen just once. The sequences come from peripheral blood, collected in a trial of Ad26.COV2.S vaccine versus placebo. These receptors came from a person aged 18-65 years who received the Ad26.COV2.S COVID-19 vaccine or a placebo. Both conserved end residues are part of each CDR3. A D gene is named only where the DNA matches it firmly. Clone size is given for some rows only: seen once, a few or many times, or a class if the clone is expanded.

d_call: .
clone_size: .
v_call: TRBV28
j_call: TRBJ1-2
cdr3_aa: CASSLGGVRTYGYTF
cdr3_nt: TGTGCCAGCAGTTTAGGAGGTGTCCGTACCTATGGCTACACCTTC

d_call: TRBD2
clone_size: .
v_call: TRBV5-1
j_call: TRBJ2-7
cdr3_aa: CASSESFGGVTYEQYF
cdr3_nt: TGCGCCAGCAGCGAGTCTTTCGGGGGGGTAACCTACGAGCAGTACTTC

d_call: TRBD2
clone_size: .
v_call: TRBV7-9
j_call: TRBJ2-7
cdr3_aa: CASNNPEASGGSSYEQYF
cdr3_nt: TGTGCCAGCAACAACCCGGAGGCTAGCGGGGGCAGCTCCTACGAGCAGTACTTC

d_call: .
clone_size: .
v_call: TRBV12-5
j_call: TRBJ2-5
cdr3_aa: CASGLLQQETQYF
cdr3_nt: TGTGCTAGTGGTTTGCTCCAGCAAGAGACCCAGTACTTC

d_call: TRBD2
clone_size: .
v_call: TRBV4-3
j_call: TRBJ2-5
cdr3_aa: CASSQEAAGGYQETQYF
cdr3_nt: TGCGCCAGCAGCCAAGAAGCAGCGGGGGGGTATCAAGAGACCCAGTACTTC

d_call: .
clone_size: once
v_call: TRBV5-1
j_call: TRBJ2-5
cdr3_aa: CASSLTGTYQETQYF
cdr3_nt: TGCGCCAGCAGCTTGACAGGTACCTATCAAGAGACCCAGTACTTC

d_call: .
clone_size: .
v_call: TRBV9
j_call: TRBJ2-2
cdr3_aa: CASSVVGQSNTGELFF
cdr3_nt: TGTGCCAGCAGCGTAGTGGGGCAATCGAACACCGGGGAGCTGTTTTTT

d_call: TRBD1
clone_size: .
v_call: TRBV24-1
j_call: TRBJ1-2
cdr3_aa: CATSAPGQESYGYTF
cdr3_nt: TGTGCCACCAGTGCCCCGGGACAGGAATCCTATGGCTACACCTTC

d_call: .
clone_size: .
v_call: TRBV19
j_call: TRBJ2-7
cdr3_aa: CASSILGSTSYEQYF
cdr3_nt: TGTGCCAGTAGTATACTAGGCTCTACGAGCTACGAGCAGTACTTC

d_call: TRBD1
clone_size: .
v_call: TRBV18
j_call: TRBJ2-5
cdr3_aa: CASCLTGPQETQYF
cdr3_nt: TGTGCCAGCTGTCTGACAGGGCCGCAAGAGACCCAGTACTTC

d_call: .
clone_size: .
v_call: TRBV27
j_call: TRBJ2-5
cdr3_aa: CASSSLTDSQKTQYF
cdr3_nt: TGTGCCAGCAGTTCTCTGACAGATAGCCAGAAGACCCAGTACTTC

d_call: .
clone_size: once
v_call: TRBV19
j_call: TRBJ2-7
cdr3_aa: CASSTRHKSPAEYEQYF
cdr3_nt: TGTGCCAGTAGTACCCGACATAAGTCTCCGGCCGAGTACGAGCAGTACTTC

d_call: .
clone_size: once
v_call: TRBV7-8
j_call: TRBJ1-5
cdr3_aa: CASSLEQRFYSNQPQHF
cdr3_nt: TGTGCCAGCAGCTTGGAACAGAGATTCTATAGCAATCAGCCCCAGCATTTT

d_call: TRBD2
clone_size: .
v_call: TRBV6-2/TRBV6-3
j_call: TRBJ2-5
cdr3_aa: CASSSAGGQETQYF
cdr3_nt: TGTGCCAGCAGTTCGGCGGGAGGCCAAGAGACCCAGTACTTC

d_call: .
clone_size: once
v_call: TRBV5-5
j_call: TRBJ2-7
cdr3_aa: CASSLLQGSQGHEQYF
cdr3_nt: TGTGCCAGCAGTTTGCTTCAGGGGTCCCAGGGCCACGAGCAGTACTTC

d_call: .
clone_size: many
v_call: TRBV5-5
j_call: TRBJ1-1
cdr3_aa: CASSFRVRAEAFF
cdr3_nt: TGTGCCAGCAGCTTCAGGGTTCGCGCTGAAGCTTTCTTT

d_call: TRBD2
clone_size: .
v_call: TRBV5-1
j_call: TRBJ2-7
cdr3_aa: CASSPGGRVSYEQYF
cdr3_nt: TGCGCCAGCTCCCCGGGGGGGAGGGTCTCCTACGAGCAGTACTTC

d_call: .
clone_size: .
v_call: TRBV7-9
j_call: TRBJ2-2
cdr3_aa: CASSPNTGELFF
cdr3_nt: TGTGCCAGCAGCCCGAACACCGGGGAGCTGTTTTTT